One T cell receptor beta chain is described in this entry. Its target is not known. The CDR3 loop spans 17 amino acids. Trimming removed 2 bases from V and 1 base from J, with 16 bases in between. In germline, CDR1 is SGHNT, CDR2 YENEEA. The sample comes from a study of shared clonotypes between healthy human individuals. Findings and limits, study-wide: Naive subsets, compared against memory subsets, generally had larger estimated richness values.

Libraries were prepared by immunoSEQ multiplex PCR; TCRdb keeps only in-frame clonotypes and omits some of them. The sample shows some 2,500,000 clones, 93% of them seen only once. This sequence joins TRBV11-3 and TRBJ2-3; D is unresolved. Input material: naive CD4+ T cells from PBMCs. Indicated subset: CD45RA+ positively selected. This TCR came from a young man in good health. Some clones in this sample may be carry-over from other donors' samples. CDR3 coding DNA: TGTGCCAGCAGCTTAAGGAGTGCTGTAAAGGGCACAGATACGCAGTATTTT. Translation: CASSLRSAVKGTDTQYF.